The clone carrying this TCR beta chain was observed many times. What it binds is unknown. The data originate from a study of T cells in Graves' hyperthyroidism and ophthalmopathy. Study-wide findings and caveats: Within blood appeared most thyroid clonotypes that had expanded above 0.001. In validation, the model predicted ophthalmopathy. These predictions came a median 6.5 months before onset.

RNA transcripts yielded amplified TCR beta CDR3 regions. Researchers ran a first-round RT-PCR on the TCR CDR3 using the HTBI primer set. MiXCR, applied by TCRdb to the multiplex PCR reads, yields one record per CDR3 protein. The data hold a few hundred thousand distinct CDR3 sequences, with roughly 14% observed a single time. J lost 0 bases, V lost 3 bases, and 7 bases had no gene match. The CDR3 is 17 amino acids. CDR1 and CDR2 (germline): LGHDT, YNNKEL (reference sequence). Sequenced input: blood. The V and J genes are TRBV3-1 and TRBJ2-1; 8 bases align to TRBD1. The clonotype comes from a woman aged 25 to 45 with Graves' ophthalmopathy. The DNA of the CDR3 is TGTGCCAGCAGCCACCGGACAGGGCGGAGCTCCTACAATGAGCAGTTCTTC. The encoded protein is CASSHRTGRSSYNEQFF.